The 29 T cell receptor beta chains presented below share a single source sample, sequenced in a study of radiation and T cells in renal cell carcinoma. Stated time point: blood 4 weeks post-SBRT, at nephrectomy. The sample's treatment: 15 Gy SBRT to primary tumor, nephrectomy 4 weeks later. The table came from immunoSEQ multiplex PCR; TCRdb's copy has only in-frame clones and leaves some out. Altogether around 170,000 clones are present, about 85% being singletons, with the ten largest covering 11%. The sample consisted of blood, taken from a patient whose treatment included radiotherapy and nephrectomy. These receptors were obtained from a woman aged 50 to 60 with renal cell carcinoma.

This sequence joins TRBV9 and TRBJ2-1, with 7 bases identical to TRBD1. Germline V CDR1 and CDR2: SGDLS, YYNGEE. This CDR3 region has 19 residues. J gave up 1 base and V 1 base, and 14 bases lay outside the gene matches. CDR3 sequence reads: CASSVSTGRGPWSYNEQFF. The DNA of the CDR3 is TGTGCCAGCAGCGTATCGACAGGGAGAGGCCCATGGTCCTACAATGAGCAGTTCTTC.

The rearrangement uses TRBV7-2 and TRBJ1-1, with 8 nucleotides matching TRBD1. Unmatched junction bases numbered 10, after V lost 5 bases and J lost 5 bases. CDR3 length: 15 residues. The V gene's germline CDR1 is SGHTA and CDR2 FQGNSA. CDR3 DNA: TGTGCCAGCAGCCCTTGGACAGGGCGAGTGACTGAAGCTTTCTTT. Amino acid sequence: CASSPWTGRVTEAFF.

This clone was counted a single time. This chain connects TRBV5-4 to TRBJ1-2; no clear D. The V gene lost 2 bases and the J gene lost 4 bases, with 12 bases spanning the gap. From germline, CDR1 is SGHNT and CDR2 YYREEE (reference sequence). The CDR3 covers 14 residues. Written as DNA, the CDR3 is TGTGCCAGCAGCTTAACGGGAGCTCTCTATGGCTACACCTTC. It translates to CASSLTGALYGYTF.

The chain recombines TRBV19 with TRBJ1-5; D may be TRBD1 (5 bases). The CDR3 runs to 16 residues. Trimming took off 5 bases at V and 7 bases at J, with 21 bases between the two ends. CDR1 and CDR2 (germline): LNHDA, SQIVND (reference sequence). The CDR3: CASSPRDWDFQQPQHF. CDR3 DNA: TGTGCCAGTAGTCCAAGGGACTGGGATTTCCAACAGCCCCAGCATTTT. Full variable domain (outside the CDR3, taken from reference TRBV19 and TRBJ1-5): DGGITQSPKYLFRKEGQNVTLSCEQNLNHDAMYWYRQDPGQGLRLIYYSQIVNDFQKGDIAEGYSVSREKKESFPLTVTSAQKNPTAFYLCASSPRDWDFQQPQHFGDGTRLSIL.

The chain couples TRBV30 to TRBJ1-1; D ambiguous. The germline gives CDR1 GTSNPN, CDR2 SVGIG (reference sequence). The CDR3 is 13 amino acids. V was trimmed by 5 bases and J by 5 bases, leaving 15 bases between them. The CDR3 DNA reads TGTGCCTGGGGGCGTGGGGAGAAAACTGAAGCTTTCTTT. Translation gives CAWGRGEKTEAFF.

This chain joins TRBV5-1 and TRBJ1-1, with unresolved D. Germline V gives CDR1 SGHRS, CDR2 YFSETQ. This CDR3 is built from 13 residues. V lost 10 bases, J lost 1 base, and 14 bases lay in between. For the CDR3, the DNA is TGCGCCGCTAGGTCCCCGGGGAACACTGAAGCTTTCTTT. It is translated as CAARSPGNTEAFF.

The chain joins TRBV5-1 to TRBJ2-7; 11 bases align to TRBD1. The V segment lost 0 bases and the J segment 5 bases; nucleotides outside the gene matches: 10. Germline V gives CDR1 SGHRS, CDR2 YFSETQ. The CDR3 length is 17 residues. The CDR3 reads CASSLAPRDRGNNEQYF. The CDR3 nucleotides read TGCGCCAGCAGCTTGGCTCCCCGGGACAGGGGGAACAACGAGCAGTACTTC.

The V gene is TRBV10-3, the J gene TRBJ2-3; D is possibly TRBD2 (6 bases). V shed 2 bases and J shed 0 bases, with 9 bases lying between them. Germline assignment: CDR1 ENHRY and CDR2 SYGVKD. This CDR3 comprises 15 residues. CDR3 protein: CAISEMGLSTDTQYF. The DNA for the CDR3 is TGTGCCATCAGTGAGATGGGACTTAGCACAGATACGCAGTATTTT.

The chain has TRBV6-5 and TRBJ1-2; TRBD1 agrees at 8 bases. The V and J ends lost 0 bases and 4 bases, in that order; junction bases with no gene match: 4. Germline CDR1 is MNHEY and CDR2 is SVGAGI. The CDR3 is 15 residues long. The CDR3 nucleotides read TGTGCCAGCAGTTACTCCTCCGGGACAGGCTATGGCTACACCTTC. Its protein product is CASSYSSGTGYGYTF.

This chain joins TRBV7-2 and TRBJ1-6; TRBD1 matches 10 bases. The CDR3 sequence is 15 residues long. CDR1 and CDR2 (germline): SGHTA, FQGNSA. The J segment lost 9 bases and the V segment lost 5 bases, leaving 7 bases of the junction unmatched. The CDR3 loop reads CASSPRDRGSSPLHF. The CDR3 coding sequence is TGTGCCAGCAGCCCCCGGGACAGGGGTAGTTCACCCCTCCACTTT.

The rearrangement links TRBV10-3 to TRBJ2-7, with 11 bases identical to TRBD2. Germline CDR1 is ENHRY and CDR2 is SYGVKD. The CDR3 runs to 14 residues. After removal of 6 bases from V and 7 bases from J, the junction contained 8 bases not matched to a gene. CDR3 nucleotide sequence: TGTGCCATCAGGACTAGCGGGGCACCAGGGGAGCAGTACTTC. It specifies CAIRTSGAPGEQYF.

V gene TRBV5-8 combines with J gene TRBJ1-5; 9 bases match TRBD1. This CDR3 region has 15 residues. Germline trimming cut 6 bases from V and 6 bases from J; bases unmatched to any gene: 10. The germline gives CDR1 SGHTS, CDR2 YDEGEE. The DNA of the CDR3 is TGTGCCAGCACCAAGACAGGGGGGGTCCGTCAGCCCCAGCATTTT. This gives the protein CASTKTGGVRQPQHF.

V usage is TRBV5-1 and J usage is TRBJ1-2, with D hard to call. The CDR3 totals 13 residues. Per germline, CDR1 SGHRS and CDR2 YFSETQ. Trimming left V 0 bases short and J 8 bases short, with 11 bases between. The CDR3 loop is CASSLDRLTGYTF. The CDR3 bases are TGCGCCAGCAGCTTGGACCGTCTAACCGGCTACACCTTC.

V usage is TRBV18 and J usage is TRBJ2-2, with 8 positions matching TRBD1. The ends lost 5 bases at V and 4 bases at J; junction bases unmatched: 6. The CDR3 is 15 residues long. Germline V lookup: CDR1 KGHSH, CDR2 LQKENI. CDR3 amino acids: CASSTGTGVTGELFF. CDR3 coding DNA: TGTGCCAGCTCAACCGGGACAGGAGTCACCGGGGAGCTGTTTTTT.

This clone has more than one count but fewer than ten. V and J are TRBV14 and TRBJ2-3; the match to TRBD1 covers 9 bases. From germline, CDR1 is SGHDN and CDR2 FVKESK. There are 18 residues in the CDR3. Trimming cost V 5 bases and J 4 bases; bases outside gene matches: 16. The CDR3 nucleotides are TGTGCCAGCAGCTCCCCTCCTACCGGGACAGGGTTTCCAGATACGCAGTATTTT. Amino acid sequence: CASSSPPTGTGFPDTQYF.

The chain is built from TRBV2 and TRBJ1-2, with a tentative D call TRBD1 (5 bases). The V gene lost 1 base and the J gene lost 5 bases, with 11 bases spanning the gap. This CDR3 has 14 amino acids. Germline values: CDR1 SNHLY, CDR2 FYNNEI. CDR3 protein: CASSEGGVGYGYTF. DNA for the CDR3: TGTGCCAGCAGTGAAGGGGGCGTGGGATATGGCTACACCTTC. The full variable domain, in which reference TRBV2 and TRBJ1-2 provide the parts outside the CDR3, is EPEVTQTPSHQVTQMGQEVILRCVPISNHLYFYWYRQILGQKVEFLVSFYNNEISEKSEIFDDQFSVERPDGSNFTLKIRSTKLEDSAMYFCASSEGGVGYGYTFGSGTRLTVV.

The chain employs TRBV18 and TRBJ2-1, with 10 positions matching TRBD2. Germline assignment: CDR1 KGHSH and CDR2 LQKENI. The CDR3 runs to 17 residues. After removal of 3 bases from V and 7 bases from J, the junction contained 12 bases not matched to a gene. The CDR3 is CASSPDRSLAGVNEQFF. The CDR3 nucleotides read TGTGCCAGCTCACCGGACCGGAGCCTAGCGGGGGTTAATGAGCAGTTCTTC.

This clone was counted a single time. The V and J genes are TRBV9 and TRBJ1-4; 9 nucleotides line up with TRBD1. The CDR3 contains 15 residues. The germline V gene has CDR1 SGDLS and CDR2 YYNGEE. The junction had 11 bases not matched to a gene; V was cut back by 4 bases and J by 10 bases. CDR3 sequence reads: CASSPGGTGRAKLFF. The CDR3 coding sequence is TGTGCCAGCAGCCCAGGGGGGACAGGGAGGGCAAAACTGTTTTTT.

This chain links TRBV5-1 with TRBJ1-1; 7 bases agree with TRBD1. Germline V gives CDR1 SGHRS, CDR2 YFSETQ. The V segment lost 4 bases and the J segment 0 bases; nucleotides outside the gene matches: 6. The CDR3 covers 15 residues. The DNA of the CDR3 is TGCGCCAGCAGCGTGCTAGGGGGCCTGAACACTGAAGCTTTCTTT. It is translated as CASSVLGGLNTEAFF.

The chain employs TRBV19 and TRBJ1-2, with a possible D match to TRBD1 (6 bases). Germline loops: CDR1 LNHDA, CDR2 SQIVND (reference sequence). The V gene lost 3 bases and the J gene lost 6 bases, with 17 bases spanning the gap. This CDR3 spans 15 amino acids. The CDR3 loop is CASSIFRGGADGYTF. The CDR3 DNA sequence: TGTGCCAGTAGTATTTTCCGAGGGGGGGCAGATGGCTACACCTTC.

V and J are TRBV15 and TRBJ2-2; D perhaps matches TRBD2 (5 bases). The CDR3 loop spans 16 amino acids. V lost 3 bases, J lost 2 bases, and 13 bases lay in between. Per germline, CDR1 LNHNV and CDR2 YYDKDF (reference sequence). The CDR3 DNA sequence: TGTGCCACCAGCAGGGGCGGGTCCCCCAACACCGGGGAGCTGTTTTTT. Its protein product is CATSRGGSPNTGELFF.

The rearrangement uses TRBV7-9 and TRBJ1-3, with TRBD1 matching over 9 bases. V lost 4 bases to trimming and J lost 4 bases; unmatched junction nucleotides: 11. Germline assignment: CDR1 SEHNR and CDR2 FQNEAQ (reference sequence). The CDR3 runs to 17 residues. The CDR3 bases are TGTGCCAGCAGCTCAACATACAGGGGGCAAAAAGGAAACACCATATATTTT. It specifies CASSSTYRGQKGNTIYF.

CDR3 sequence reads: CASRTPSNTEAFF. The CDR3 DNA reads TGTGCCAGCAGGACCCCGTCGAACACTGAAGCTTTCTTT. The gene calls are TRBV6-1 and TRBJ1-1; D is uncertain. The V and J ends lost 6 bases and 1 base respectively, with 9 bases between them. From germline, CDR1 is MNHNS and CDR2 SASEGT. This CDR3 region has 13 residues.

V usage is TRBV5-1 and J usage is TRBJ1-2; a possible D gene is TRBD1 (5 bases). V was cut by 0 bases and J by 7 bases, with 16 bases left in between. The CDR3 is 15 residues long. The germline V gene has CDR1 SGHRS and CDR2 YFSETQ. CDR3 region: CASSLVSQSGGGYTF. CDR3 DNA: TGCGCCAGCAGCTTGGTATCCCAGAGCGGGGGTGGCTACACCTTC.

Turning to this clone: At the DNA level, this CDR3 is encoded by other sequences in the same sample as well. Written as DNA, the CDR3 is TGTGCCAGCAGAAGTGACGGGGACTATGGCTACACCTTC. It specifies CASRSDGDYGYTF. V gene TRBV6-5 combines with J gene TRBJ1-2; D not certain. The CDR3 runs 13 residues. V shed 6 bases and J shed 3 bases, with 11 bases lying between them. In germline, CDR1 is MNHEY, CDR2 SVGAGI.

This clone is a singleton in its sample. The chain links TRBV5-1 to TRBJ2-7, with 10 bases fitting TRBD1. Germline V gene sequence: CDR1 SGHRS, CDR2 YFSETQ. The CDR3 extends over 15 amino acids. V lost 4 bases to trimming and J lost 2 bases; unmatched junction nucleotides: 6. The CDR3: CASSGTGTGAYEQYF. Here the CDR3 DNA reads TGCGCCAGCAGCGGAACCGGGACAGGGGCCTACGAGCAGTACTTC.

This clone was seen a few times. The chain uses TRBV14 and TRBJ2-1, with 10 bases identical to TRBD2. CDR1 and CDR2 from the germline V gene are SGHDN and FVKESK. Trimming took 4 bases from V and 5 from J; bases not matched to a gene: 5. The length of the CDR3 is 15 residues. CDR3 bases: TGTGCCAGCAGCCCGACTAGCGGGCGTGACAATGAGCAGTTCTTC. Encoded protein: CASSPTSGRDNEQFF.

The V and J genes are TRBV10-3 and TRBJ1-5, with unresolved D. Trimming shortened V by 0 bases and J by 7 bases, and 10 bases separated the two germline ends. Germline V gene lookup returns CDR1 ENHRY and CDR2 SYGVKD. The CDR3 contains 14 residues. Here the CDR3 reads CAISESAMAQPQHF. The CDR3 DNA sequence: TGTGCCATCAGTGAGTCAGCGATGGCCCAGCCCCAGCATTTT.

V gene TRBV7-2 combines with J gene TRBJ2-5; D might be TRBD2 (5 bases). The CDR3 totals 16 residues. V lost 4 bases and J lost 4, with 19 bases in between. Germline assignment: CDR1 SGHTA and CDR2 FQGNSA. CDR3 protein: CASSSEWRAFRETQYF. CDR3 DNA sequence: TGTGCCAGCAGCTCCGAATGGCGGGCGTTTAGAGAGACCCAGTACTTC.